What follows are 23 T cell receptor beta chains derived from one specimen sequenced in a study of T cells in women clearing cervical HPV infection. Profiling relied on immunoSEQ multiplex PCR, and the TCRdb table lists in-frame clones only, not all of them. The sample totals nearly 20,000 clones. Sequencing was done on a sample of blood buffy coat. The receptors shown here come from a woman aged 18-70 years with a cervical HPV16 infection that either progressed to CIN3+ or cleared (not recorded which).

The CDR3 spells CAWTPLTGHSYEQYF. CDR3 bases read: TGTGCCTGGACACCGTTGACAGGCCACTCCTACGAG. This chain uses TRBV30 with TRBJ2-7; a weak D match, TRBD1 (6 bases). The read ends 3 residues before the CDR3 terminus; that terminus is restored from the germline J gene. Germline loops: CDR1 GTSNPN, CDR2 SVGIG (reference sequence). CDR3 size: 15 residues. V shed 4 bases and J shed 0 bases, with 16 bases lying between them.

Of note for this clone: Read sequence stops 3 residues before the CDR3 end, and the germline J gene provides the missing end. V is TRBV7-2 and J is TRBJ2-3; D not resolved. The CDR3 spans 12 residues. Per the germline V gene, CDR1 is SGHTA and CDR2 is FQGNSA. The ends were cut back, 5 bases at V and 5 bases at J, with 8 bases in the middle. The CDR3 is CASSQFIDTQYF. The part of the CDR3 DNA that was read is TGTGCCAGCAGCCAATTCATAGATACG.

Notes on this clone: The sequence runs out 3 residues before the end of the CDR3; the remainder is reconstructed from the germline J gene. V is TRBV2 and J is TRBJ2-5; 14 bases line up with TRBD2. V was clipped by 4 bases and J by 2 bases; unmatched bases: 6. Germline V gives CDR1 SNHLY, CDR2 FYNNEI. This CDR3 region has 17 residues. The part of the CDR3 DNA that was read is TGTGCCAGCAGTGTGGGACTAGCGGGGGCGAGACAAGAGACC. It translates to CASSVGLAGARQET. The CDR3 in its entirety is CASSVGLAGARQETQYF.

Comments on this clone: The read gets to within 3 residues of the CDR3 end, and the germline J gene fills in the rest. The V call is TRBV12-5, the J call TRBJ1-5; 10 bases agree with TRBD1. The CDR3 runs to 17 residues. V trimming: 3 bases; J trimming: 6 bases; junction bases outside the gene matches: 11. The V gene's germline CDR1 is LGHNT and CDR2 FRNRAP. Partial CDR3 DNA: TGTGCTAGTGGTTTAATAACCGGGACAGGGGATAGTCAGCCC. The encoded protein is CASGLITGTGDSQP. The whole CDR3 sequence reads CASGLITGTGDSQPQHF.

Note on this clone: The observed sequence ends 3 residues before the CDR3 terminus, with the missing tail filled in from the germline J gene. The V and J genes are TRBV20-1 and TRBJ2-7, with D perhaps TRBD2 (5 bases). The CDR3 covers 12 residues. Germline V gene lookup returns CDR1 DFQATT and CDR2 SNEGSKA (reference sequence). V lost 3 bases to trimming and J lost 3 bases, with 9 bases between them. The CDR3 spells CSASGDFYEQYF. The sequenced CDR3 bases are TGCAGTGCTAGCGGGGATTTCTACGAG.

Remarks on this clone: The CDR3 end falls 3 residues outside the read, so it is completed with the germline J gene. The chain recombines TRBV5-1 with TRBJ1-4; 7 bases line up with TRBD1. The CDR3 covers 16 residues. Germline CDR1 SGHRS, CDR2 YFSETQ. With V trimmed by 7 bases and J by 6 bases, 15 bases remained unmatched. The CDR3: CASSRSGDRDYEKLFF. CDR3 DNA, as far as it was read: TGCGCCAGCTCTAGATCAGGCGACAGGGATTATGAAAAA. Supplemented by reference TRBV5-1 and TRBJ1-4, the full variable domain reads KAGVTQTPRYLIKTRGQQVTLSCSPISGHRSVSWYQQTPGQGLQFLFEYFSETQRNKGNFPGRFSGRQFSNSRSEMNVSTLELGDSALYLCASSRSGDRDYEKLFFGSGTQLSVL.

Comment on this clone: The sequence runs out 3 residues before the end of the CDR3; the remainder is reconstructed from the germline J gene. The genes are TRBV20-1 and TRBJ2-5, with 7 positions matching TRBD1. Germline trimming cut 3 bases from V and 7 bases from J; bases unmatched to any gene: 8. Germline lookup yields CDR1 DFQATT and CDR2 SNEGSKA (reference sequence). CDR3 length: 13 residues. The DNA read from the CDR3 is TGCAGTGCTAGTCCGGGGACAGATGTGACC. Translating it yields CSASPGTDVT. The CDR3 reads in full as CSASPGTDVTQYF.

Details on this clone: The CDR3 end falls 3 residues outside the read, so it is completed with the germline J gene. This sequence joins TRBV18 and TRBJ2-7, with 8 bases matching TRBD1. J gave up 2 bases and V 6 bases, and 9 bases lay outside the gene matches. The germline V gene has CDR1 KGHSH and CDR2 LQKENI. This CDR3 region has 15 residues. CDR3 residues: CASSGWDRPTYEQYF. The covered CDR3 bases are TGTGCCAGCTCGGGGTGGGACAGGCCAACCTACGAG.

Notes on this clone: Mismatch with germline at one junction end may stem from a read error. The sequenced fragment ends 3 residues before the CDR3 boundary, so the rest is inferred from the germline J gene. The chain carries TRBV4-2 and TRBJ2-7, with D uncertain. The CDR3 length is 17 residues. Per the germline V gene, CDR1 is LGHNA and CDR2 is YNFKEQ. The CDR3: CASSQAEYRGSSYEQYF. CDR3 DNA, as far as it was read: TGCGCCAGCAGCCAAGCCGAGTACCGTGGTAGCTCCTACGAG.

As regards this clone: From the germline J gene comes the end of the CDR3, since the read stops 3 residues before it. The chain recombines TRBV6-2 or TRBV6-3 with TRBJ1-6, with TRBD1 as a possible D gene (6 bases). The CDR3 length is 15 residues. The germline V gene has CDR1 MNHEY and CDR2 SVGEGT. Deletions cut 6 bases from V and 10 bases from J, with 19 bases between. CDR3 DNA, as far as it was read: TGTGCCAGCAGCATCAGACAGGAGATAGACTCACCC. This translates into CASSIRQEIDSP. The entire CDR3 protein is CASSIRQEIDSPLHF.

As for this clone: Sequencing ends 3 residues short of the CDR3 end; the germline J gene provides the rest. The chain is built from TRBV7-8 and TRBJ2-6; TRBD1 matches at 11 bases. Trimming removed 5 bases from V and 3 bases from J; junction bases left unmatched: 3. CDR1 is SGHVS, CDR2 FQNEAQ, per germline. The CDR3 has 16 amino acids. The CDR3 DNA, read in part, is TGTGCCAGCAGCCGGACAGGGGGCGGTGGGGCCAACGTC. Translation gives CASSRTGGGGANV. The CDR3 as a whole reads CASSRTGGGGANVLTF.

With respect to this clone: The CDR3 end is not reached by the read, which stops 3 residues before it; the germline J gene fills it in. The rearrangement uses TRBV30 and TRBJ2-7; D perhaps matches TRBD1 (6 bases). Germline values: CDR1 GTSNPN, CDR2 SVGIG (reference sequence). The CDR3 runs to 14 residues. V lost 5 bases and J 6 bases, leaving 20 bases between the germline ends. The CDR3 region is CAWANRAEAPEQYF. The sequenced CDR3 bases are TGTGCCTGGGCGAACAGGGCCGAAGCCCCCGAG.

This clone is labeled medium-sized (0.01 to 0.1%) based on frequency. The CDR3 extends 3 residues past the end of the read, so its final part is completed from the germline J gene. The rearrangement joins TRBV19 to TRBJ1-1; 11 bases fit TRBD1. Germline CDR1 and CDR2: LNHDA and SQIVND (reference sequence). The trim removed 4 bases at V and 6 bases at J, leaving 4 bases unmatched. The CDR3 covers 14 residues. The sequenced CDR3 bases are TGTGCCAGTAGTACATGGGGACAGGGGGCTGAA. It encodes CASSTWGQGAE. The whole CDR3 protein is CASSTWGQGAEAFF.

On this clone: The read comes to an end 3 residues before the CDR3 does, leaving the germline J gene to fill in the end. The chain employs TRBV11-3 and TRBJ2-1; possible D gene TRBD1, 5 bases. Germline CDR1 SGHNT, CDR2 YENEEA. The CDR3 contains 14 residues. Trimming removed 5 bases at V and 3 bases at J, with 11 bases between. CDR3 bases read: TGTGCCAGCAGCACAGACAGCAGCTACAATGAG. It codes for CASSTDSSYNE. In full, the CDR3 is CASSTDSSYNEQFF. Together with reference TRBV11-3 and TRBJ2-1, the CDR3 gives the full variable domain: EAGVVQSPRYKIIEKKQPVAFWCNPISGHNTLYWYLQNLGQGPELLIRYENEEAVDDSQLPKDRFSAERLKGVDSTLKIQPAELGDSAVYLCASSTDSSYNEQFFGPGTRLTVL.

As to this clone: Read data end 3 residues before the CDR3 end; the end is taken from the germline J gene. This chain connects TRBV18 to TRBJ1-2; 8 bases fit TRBD1. The CDR3 runs 16 residues. V was pared by 3 bases and J by 0 bases, with 6 bases of the junction left unmatched. Germline assignment: CDR1 KGHSH and CDR2 LQKENI. The sequenced CDR3 bases are TGTGCCAGCTCACCGCCCGGGACAGGCACTAACTATGGC. It is translated as CASSPPGTGTNYG. The full CDR3 sequence reads CASSPPGTGTNYGYTF.

Remarks on this clone: The CDR3 end is not reached by the read, which stops 3 residues before it; the germline J gene fills it in. The J gene is TRBJ2-1, the V gene TRBV19, with 12 bases that match TRBD2. The CDR3 totals 16 residues. The germline gives CDR1 LNHDA, CDR2 SQIVND (reference sequence). With V trimmed by 1 base and J by 7 bases, 5 bases remained unmatched. CDR3 DNA (partial): TGTGCCAGTAGTATAGCTAGCGGGGGGGCCGCTAATGAG. Amino acids: CASSIASGGAANE. From start to end, the CDR3 is CASSIASGGAANEQFF. The full variable domain, its missing parts supplied by reference TRBV19 and TRBJ2-1, is DGGITQSPKYLFRKEGQNVTLSCEQNLNHDAMYWYRQDPGQGLRLIYYSQIVNDFQKGDIAEGYSVSREKKESFPLTVTSAQKNPTAFYLCASSIASGGAANEQFFGPGTRLTVL.

As to this clone: The CDR3 end is not reached by the read, which stops 3 residues before it; the germline J gene fills it in. This rearrangement joins TRBV9 to TRBJ2-5; 8 bases align to TRBD1. From germline, CDR1 is SGDLS and CDR2 YYNGEE. The CDR3 sequence is 13 residues long. The V gene end was trimmed by 5 bases and the J gene end by 3 bases; junction bases not matched to a gene: 3. This CDR3 reads CASRKTGEETQYF. The sequenced part of the CDR3 DNA is TGTGCCAGCAGAAAGACAGGGGAAGAGACC.

Remarks on this clone: The read terminates 3 residues before the CDR3 end, so the remaining end is supplied by the germline J gene. This chain uses TRBV18 with TRBJ1-2; 9 bases align to TRBD1. After removal of 2 bases from V and 5 bases from J, the junction contained 12 bases not matched to a gene. CDR1 is KGHSH and CDR2 is LQKENI in the germline V gene. There are 17 residues in the CDR3. CDR3 residues: CASSPGTGQSGKYGYTF. CDR3 DNA, as far as it was read: TGTGCCAGCTCACCAGGGACAGGGCAGTCGGGGAAATATGGC.

As to this clone: The CDR3 end lies 3 residues beyond the end of the read and is filled in from the germline J gene. V gene TRBV20-1 combines with J gene TRBJ2-1, with 14 positions matching TRBD2. Germline V CDR1 and CDR2: DFQATT, SNEGSKA (reference sequence). V lost 0 bases to trimming and J lost 6 bases; unmatched junction nucleotides: 4. This CDR3 comprises 16 residues. The CDR3 DNA, read in part, is TGCAGTGCTAGAGATCCCGGGACTAGCGGGGGCAATGAG. Translating gives CSARDPGTSGGNE. The full CDR3 sequence reads CSARDPGTSGGNEQFF.

Remarks on this clone: The CDR3 end falls 3 residues outside the read, so it is completed with the germline J gene. The chain recombines TRBV4-2 with TRBJ1-4, with TRBD1 matching 8 bases. Germline CDR1 reads LGHNA; CDR2 reads YNFKEQ. The CDR3 is made up of 16 amino acids. V dropped 1 base and J dropped 7; count of bases not matched to a gene: 8. This CDR3 reads CASSQVTRGRGEKLFF. The DNA read from the CDR3 is TGTGCCAGCAGCCAAGTTACCAGGGGGCGGGGTGAAAAA.

A note on this clone: The read ends 3 residues before the CDR3 terminus; that terminus is restored from the germline J gene. The gene calls are TRBV6-1 and TRBJ2-7; D may be TRBD1 (6 bases). Per the germline V gene, CDR1 is MNHNS and CDR2 is SASEGT. The CDR3 length is 12 residues. Trimming took off 4 bases at V and 3 bases at J, with 7 bases between the two ends. This CDR3 reads CASSGGGYEQYF. The part of the CDR3 DNA that was read is TGTGCCAGCAGTGGAGGGGGCTACGAG.

CDR3 residues: CASSEMTGREAFF. The sequenced part of the CDR3 DNA is TGTGCCAGCAGTGAAATGACAGGGCGGGAA. The gene calls are TRBV2 and TRBJ1-1; TRBD1 aligns across 7 bases. The sequence runs out 3 residues before the end of the CDR3; the remainder is reconstructed from the germline J gene. This CDR3 has 13 amino acids. Germline lookup yields CDR1 SNHLY and CDR2 FYNNEI.

As for this clone: Read coverage stops 3 residues before the CDR3 terminus; the germline J gene supplies the remainder. The chain joins TRBV18 to TRBJ1-2; 7 nucleotides match TRBD1. Germline lookup yields CDR1 KGHSH and CDR2 LQKENI. This CDR3 region has 13 residues. Trimming removed 4 bases from V and 3 bases from J; junction bases left unmatched: 2. The CDR3 DNA, read in part, is TGTGCCAGCTCACGGGACAGAGACTATGGC. Its translation is CASSRDRDYG. The whole CDR3 reads CASSRDRDYGYTF.